The 32 T cell receptor beta chains listed next were all sequenced from one sample in a study of blood T cell repertoires in COVID-19. Profiling relied on immunoSEQ multiplex PCR, and the TCRdb table lists in-frame clones only, not all of them. The profile shows fewer than 350,000 clones, approximately 91% of them singletons. Sequencing was performed on PBMCs or T cells enriched from blood (not recorded which). The source of these receptors is a woman aged 40 to 49 with acute COVID-19.

This chain links TRBV12-5 with TRBJ2-7; 10 bases align to TRBD1. This CDR3 has 18 residues. Germline V gene sequence: CDR1 LGHNT, CDR2 FRNRAP. Trimming took 1 base from V and 4 from J; bases not matched to a gene: 13. The CDR3 loop reads CASGLAAGTGAELYEQYF. In DNA, the CDR3 is TGTGCTAGTGGTTTGGCCGCAGGGACAGGGGCCGAGTTGTACGAGCAGTACTTC.

Written as DNA, the CDR3 is TGTGCCTGGAGTGTTCAGGGGACCTACGAGCAGTACTTC. It translates to CAWSVQGTYEQYF. The rearrangement joins TRBV30 to TRBJ2-7, with D possibly TRBD1 on 6 matching bases. In germline, CDR1 is GTSNPN, CDR2 SVGIG (reference sequence). The CDR3 is made up of 13 amino acids. V lost 0 bases and J lost 2, with 8 bases in between.

Written as DNA, the CDR3 is TGTGCCAGCAGCAAAAGGGGACTAGCGGGAGGGTACAATGAGCAGTTCTTC. This encodes CASSKRGLAGGYNEQFF. The V and J genes are TRBV27 and TRBJ2-1; TRBD2 matches at 16 bases. Germline values: CDR1 MNHEY, CDR2 SMNVEV (reference sequence). The V and J ends lost 6 bases and 4 bases, in that order; junction bases with no gene match: 6. The CDR3 runs to 17 residues.

This rearrangement joins TRBV3-1 (or the pseudogene TRBV3-2) to TRBJ2-1; weak D call: TRBD2 (5 bases). The CDR3 sequence is 15 residues long. Trimming stripped 0 bases from V and 8 bases from J, with 14 bases between. The germline V gene has CDR1 LGHDT and CDR2 YNNKEL (reference sequence). CDR3 in amino acids: CASSQEGGSGHEQFF. DNA for the CDR3: TGTGCCAGCAGCCAAGAGGGCGGGTCCGGACATGAGCAGTTCTTC.

V and J are TRBV7-2 and TRBJ1-3; D remains ambiguous. Trimming pared 1 base from V and 3 bases from J, leaving 7 bases between. There are 14 residues in the CDR3. CDR1 is SGHTA and CDR2 is FQGNSA in the germline V gene. CDR3: CASSLDRGGNTIYF. The CDR3 DNA reads TGTGCCAGCAGCTTAGACCGAGGTGGAAACACCATATATTTT.

The rearrangement links TRBV6-1 to TRBJ2-7; 7 positions match TRBD2. Trimming cost V 3 bases and J 7 bases; bases outside gene matches: 6. CDR1 and CDR2 from the germline V gene are MNHNS and SASEGT. This CDR3 is built from 13 residues. This chain's CDR3 is CASSDRTSWEQYF. In DNA, the CDR3 is TGTGCCAGCAGTGACCGGACTAGTTGGGAGCAGTACTTC.

This clone was counted a single time. This rearrangement joins TRBV27 to TRBJ1-4; 11 bases fit TRBD1. Germline V lookup: CDR1 MNHEY, CDR2 SMNVEV (reference sequence). The J segment lost 7 bases and the V segment lost 4 bases, leaving 8 bases of the junction unmatched. The CDR3 has 16 residues. Here the CDR3 DNA reads TGTGCCAGCAGTTCGGGACAGGGGGAAAAGGGTGAAAAACTGTTTTTT. Protein product: CASSSGQGEKGEKLFF.

This sequence joins TRBV7-2 and TRBJ2-5; TRBD1 agrees at 9 bases. V shed 3 bases and J 2 bases; nucleotides not matched to a gene: 1. The CDR3 is 14 amino acids. The germline V gene has CDR1 SGHTA and CDR2 FQGNSA. The CDR3 DNA is TGTGCCAGCAGCTTGGGACAGGGACAAGAGACCCAGTACTTC. It specifies CASSLGQGQETQYF.

The chain combines TRBV7-3 with TRBJ2-3; 10 bases map to TRBD2. Germline values: CDR1 SGHTA, CDR2 FQGTGA. V dropped 6 bases and J dropped 6; count of bases not matched to a gene: 9. The length of the CDR3 is 15 residues. The CDR3 DNA sequence: TGTGCCAGCAGTATGAGCGGGAGGGCCACTGATACGCAGTATTTT. Its translation is CASSMSGRATDTQYF.

The V gene is TRBV11-2, the J gene TRBJ2-1; 8 positions agree with TRBD2. CDR3 length equals 17 residues. Germline assignment: CDR1 SGHAT and CDR2 FQNNGV. V dropped 0 bases and J dropped 7; count of bases not matched to a gene: 11. CDR3 nucleotide sequence: TGTGCCAGCAGCTTAGATACTAGCGGAGTCGTGGGAAATGAGCAGTTCTTC. It is translated as CASSLDTSGVVGNEQFF.

As concerns this clone: The identical CDR3 is also encoded by other nucleotide sequences in the sample. The CDR3 region has the DNA TGTGCCAGCAGCTTGGGTACCGGGGGTTCACCCCTCCACTTT. Its translation: CASSLGTGGSPLHF. The chain uses TRBV27 and TRBJ1-6; D is perhaps TRBD1 (5 bases). CDR3 length equals 14 residues. From germline, CDR1 is MNHEY and CDR2 SMNVEV (reference sequence). V was trimmed by 6 bases and J by 9 bases, leaving 15 bases between them.

V gene TRBV7-9 combines with J gene TRBJ1-5; 7 bases are a match to TRBD1. The CDR3 length is 15 residues. The germline gives CDR1 SEHNR, CDR2 FQNEAQ (reference sequence). The V gene end was trimmed by 1 base and the J gene end by 7 bases; junction bases not matched to a gene: 7. The CDR3 region is CASSLGQGVNQPQHF. As DNA, the CDR3 is TGTGCCAGCAGCTTAGGTCAGGGGGTAAACCAGCCCCAGCATTTT.

The rearrangement joins TRBV7-6 to TRBJ1-2; TRBD1 matches 11 bases. Per the germline V gene, CDR1 is SGHVS and CDR2 is FNYEAQ. V lost 2 bases and J lost 7; bases outside the gene matches: 6. CDR3 size: 15 residues. In nucleotides, the CDR3 is TGTGCCAGCAGCTTATCCGGGACAGGGGGATCTGGCTACACCTTC. It is translated as CASSLSGTGGSGYTF.

The gene calls are TRBV15 and TRBJ2-7; 10 bases fit TRBD2. This CDR3 is built from 14 residues. V lost 1 base, J lost 6 bases, and 3 bases stayed unmatched. The germline CDR1 and CDR2 sequences are LNHNV and YYDKDF (reference sequence). CDR3 bases: TGTGCCACCAGCAGAGTAGCGGGAGGCTCCGAGCAGTACTTC. Its translation is CATSRVAGGSEQYF.

This chain joins TRBV19 and TRBJ1-2; 8 bases agree with TRBD1. The germline V gene encodes CDR1 LNHDA and CDR2 SQIVND (reference sequence). With V trimmed by 7 bases and J by 4 bases, 11 bases remained unmatched. The CDR3 extends over 15 amino acids. The CDR3 loop is CASNTLGQVLYGYTF. CDR3 DNA sequence: TGTGCCAGTAACACCCTGGGACAGGTCCTCTATGGCTACACCTTC.

The chain links TRBV12-5 to TRBJ2-1; 7 nucleotides line up with TRBD1. Looked up from germline, CDR1 is LGHNT and CDR2 is FRNRAP. Germline trimming cut 0 bases from V and 9 bases from J; bases unmatched to any gene: 8. This CDR3 contains 15 residues. The CDR3 region has the DNA TGTGCTAGTGGTTTGGTTCTAGGGGGCACTAGTGAGCAGTTCTTC. Its protein is CASGLVLGGTSEQFF.

The chain is built from TRBV2 and TRBJ2-7, with 7 bases that match TRBD2. Germline V gene sequence: CDR1 SNHLY, CDR2 FYNNEI. The CDR3 has 15 amino acids. The ends lost 4 bases at V and 2 bases at J; junction bases unmatched: 8. The CDR3 spells CASSVGDGRTYEQYF. The DNA for the CDR3 is TGTGCCAGCAGTGTAGGAGACGGGAGGACCTACGAGCAGTACTTC.

The CDR3 protein is CASSLAGQRLLNTEAFF. As DNA, the CDR3 is TGTGCCAGCAGCTTGGCTGGACAGCGCCTTTTGAACACTGAAGCTTTCTTT. The chain is built from TRBV5-8 and TRBJ1-1; a possible D gene is TRBD1 (6 bases). Trimming shortened V by 0 bases and J by 0 bases, and 15 bases separated the two germline ends. This CDR3 is 17 amino acids long. The V gene's germline CDR1 is SGHTS and CDR2 YDEGEE.

The gene calls are TRBV19 and TRBJ2-2; 11 bases match TRBD2. The germline V gene encodes CDR1 LNHDA and CDR2 SQIVND (reference sequence). The CDR3 extends over 17 amino acids. J lost 4 bases, V lost 0 bases, and 4 bases had no gene match. The CDR3 here is CASSIDGTSGVTGELFF. CDR3 nucleotide sequence: TGTGCCAGTAGTATAGATGGGACTAGCGGAGTCACCGGGGAGCTGTTTTTT.

In this sample, this clone turned up once. The same CDR3 can be traced to other DNA sequences in this sample. CDR3 coding DNA: TGTGCCATCAGGGGGACAGGGGGCTATGGCTACACCTTC. It encodes CAIRGTGGYGYTF. This sequence joins TRBV10-3 and TRBJ1-2; TRBD1 agrees at 11 bases. Unmatched junction bases numbered 1, after V lost 6 bases and J lost 4 bases. This CDR3 has 13 amino acids. Germline values: CDR1 ENHRY, CDR2 SYGVKD.

This chain links TRBV19 with TRBJ2-6, with no clear D. CDR3 length: 14 residues. V was clipped by 6 bases and J by 0 bases, with 6 bases between them. Germline assignment: CDR1 LNHDA and CDR2 SQIVND (reference sequence). The CDR3 is CASRLSSGANVLTF. CDR3 coding DNA: TGTGCCAGTAGACTAAGCTCTGGGGCCAACGTCCTGACTTTC.

The chain couples TRBV13 to TRBJ1-1; 7 bases fit TRBD1. The CDR3 is made up of 13 amino acids. V lost 5 bases, J lost 11 bases, and 11 bases stayed unmatched. Germline CDR1 and CDR2: PRHDT and FYEKMQ (reference sequence). The CDR3 nucleotides are TGTGCCAGCAGCATCAAGGCAGGGGGTTCGGCTTTCTTT. It yields the protein CASSIKAGGSAFF. Combining the CDR3 with reference TRBV13 and TRBJ1-1 gives the whole variable domain AAGVIQSPRHLIKEKRETATLKCYPIPRHDTVYWYQQGPGQDPQFLISFYEKMQSDKGSIPDRFSAQQFSDYHSELNMSSLELGDSALYFCASSIKAGGSAFFGQGTRLTVV.

The rearrangement links TRBV6-2 or TRBV6-3 to TRBJ2-7; the match to TRBD2 covers 10 bases. V trimming: 4 bases; J trimming: 6 bases; junction bases outside the gene matches: 9. Germline lookup yields CDR1 MNHEY and CDR2 SVGEGT. This CDR3 comprises 15 residues. The CDR3 spells CASSSRGLAGVEQYF. CDR3 nucleotides: TGTGCCAGCAGTTCCCGAGGGCTAGCGGGAGTCGAGCAGTACTTC.

This chain links TRBV2 with TRBJ2-5, with D unclear. CDR1 and CDR2 from the germline V gene are SNHLY and FYNNEI. The CDR3 length is 11 residues. With 8 bases removed from V and 5 bases from J, the gap between germline ends came to 9 bases. CDR3 sequence reads: CASRIGETQYF. In DNA form, the CDR3 reads TGTGCCAGCCGGATCGGGGAGACCCAGTACTTC.

The genes are TRBV5-5 and TRBJ1-1, with D unresolved. The germline V gene has CDR1 SGHKS and CDR2 YYEKEE (reference sequence). V shed 0 bases and J shed 11 bases, with 17 bases lying between them. CDR3 length equals 14 residues. In nucleotides, the CDR3 is TGTGCCAGCAGCTTGGGGTTCGGGTACGGGGAGGCTTTCTTT. It is translated as CASSLGFGYGEAFF.

The count of this clone is one. This chain links TRBV5-1 with TRBJ1-5, with D unresolved. V was clipped by 1 base and J by 0 bases, with 8 bases between them. Germline CDR1 SGHRS, CDR2 YFSETQ. The CDR3 extends over 15 amino acids. CDR3 sequence: CASSLSGYSNQPQHF. The CDR3, as DNA: TGCGCCAGCAGCTTGAGCGGATATAGCAATCAGCCCCAGCATTTT.

The V gene is TRBV5-1, the J gene TRBJ1-1; perhaps TRBD1 as D (5 bases). The CDR3 covers 16 residues. Trimming cost V 0 bases and J 1 base, with 13 bases left between them. Germline CDR1 SGHRS, CDR2 YFSETQ. The CDR3 sequence: CASSLGPTEQNTEAFF. The CDR3 DNA reads as TGCGCCAGCAGCTTGGGGCCGACAGAGCAGAACACTGAAGCTTTCTTT.

CDR3 sequence reads: CASSGLAGGAETQYF. The CDR3 DNA reads TGTGCCAGCAGTGGCCTGGCGGGGGGGGCAGAGACCCAGTACTTC. The chain joins TRBV7-7 to TRBJ2-5; TRBD2 aligns across 9 bases. Germline V gene lookup returns CDR1 SSHAT and CDR2 FNYEAQ (reference sequence). J lost 4 bases, V lost 6 bases, and 9 bases had no gene match. The CDR3 consists of 15 residues.

This chain links TRBV19 with TRBJ2-5; D possibly corresponds to TRBD1 (6 bases). This CDR3 contains 15 residues. Per germline, CDR1 LNHDA and CDR2 SQIVND (reference sequence). The V end was cut by 7 bases, the J end by 7 bases, with 22 bases between. Here the CDR3 DNA reads TGTGCCAGTACCCAGGATCGGGACACACAGGGGACCCAGTACTTC. It translates to CASTQDRDTQGTQYF. The whole variable domain, remainder taken from reference TRBV19 and TRBJ2-5, is DGGITQSPKYLFRKEGQNVTLSCEQNLNHDAMYWYRQDPGQGLRLIYYSQIVNDFQKGDIAEGYSVSREKKESFPLTVTSAQKNPTAFYLCASTQDRDTQGTQYFGPGTRLLVL.

The chain uses TRBV7-2 and TRBJ2-1; weak D call: TRBD1 (6 bases). The ends were cut back, 3 bases at V and 7 bases at J, with 19 bases in the middle. Germline lookup yields CDR1 SGHTA and CDR2 FQGNSA. The CDR3 is 16 residues long. CDR3 protein: CASSFKQGVGMNEQFF. The CDR3 nucleotides are TGTGCCAGCAGCTTTAAACAGGGAGTCGGAATGAATGAGCAGTTCTTC.

This chain uses TRBV10-3 with TRBJ1-1; 7 bases line up with TRBD1. J gave up 0 bases and V 6 bases, and 4 bases lay outside the gene matches. Germline CDR1 is ENHRY and CDR2 is SYGVKD. CDR3 length: 14 amino acids. CDR3 DNA: TGTGCCATCAGGGTCGGGACAGTGAACACTGAAGCTTTCTTT. Translated, it gives CAIRVGTVNTEAFF.

CDR3 coding DNA: TGTGCCAGCAGCAGCGAGGGGGCGCGGGCAGATACGCAGTATTTT. Protein product: CASSSEGARADTQYF. The rearrangement links TRBV7-8 to TRBJ2-3; 7 positions agree with TRBD1. The length of the CDR3 is 15 residues. J was trimmed by 4 bases and V by 5 bases; bases with no gene match: 9. From germline, CDR1 is SGHVS and CDR2 FQNEAQ.